Listed below are T cell receptor beta chains from one sample, sequenced in a study of cytomegalovirus exposure and HLA in healthy donors. Assay used: immunoSEQ multiplex PCR; TCRdb lists only in-frame clones, some missing. The sample holds 140,000 or so clones, around 75% seen once. Material for sequencing was PBMCs. The receptor source for this set is a man between 60 and 75 years old in good health and CMV-seronegative. Each CDR3 is given with its conserved first and last residue. The D gene is left open where the match is weak. Size is stated for part of the rows, as once, few or many counts, or as a class when the clone is expanded.

j_gene | d_gene | abundance | v_gene | CDR3aa | CDR3nt
TRBJ2-4 | . | . | TRBV25-1 | CASENEAKNIQYF | TGTGCCAGCGAGAATGAGGCCAAAAACATTCAGTACTTC
TRBJ2-3 | . | few | TRBV7-3 | CASSLTGRSTDTQYF | TGTGCCAGCAGCTTGACTGGCCGAAGCACAGATACGCAGTATTTT
TRBJ1-2 | TRBD1 | . | TRBV12-5 | CASGLVATGIEYGYTF | TGTGCTAGTGGCCTTGTCGCGACAGGGATTGAGTATGGCTACACCTTC
TRBJ2-7 | . | . | TRBV5-4 | CASSLDRAYEQYF | TGTGCCAGCAGCTTGGACAGAGCCTACGAGCAGTACTTC
TRBJ1-1 | TRBD1 | . | TRBV27 | CASSRTGDTEAFF | TGTGCCAGCAGCCGGACAGGGGACACTGAAGCTTTCTTT
TRBJ1-4 | . | . | TRBV18 | CASSPEAIEKLFF | TGTGCCAGCTCACCCGAGGCCATTGAAAAACTGTTTTTT
TRBJ1-5 | TRBD1 | . | TRBV6-5 | CASRTGSGNQPQHF | TGTGCCAGCAGGACAGGGAGCGGCAATCAGCCCCAGCATTTT
TRBJ1-1 | . | few | TRBV6-5 | CASSYEGVNTEAFF | TGTGCCAGCAGTTACGAGGGGGTGAACACTGAAGCTTTCTTT
TRBJ2-1 | TRBD2 | . | TRBV2 | CASSPRTSHNNEQFF | TGTGCCAGCAGTCCCCGGACTAGTCACAACAATGAGCAGTTCTTC
TRBJ1-1 | . | . | TRBV5-1 | CASSADPGESEAFF | TGCGCCAGCAGCGCGGACCCAGGGGAGAGTGAAGCTTTCTTT
TRBJ2-2 | TRBD2 | . | TRBV5-5 | CASSQSGGGNTGELFF | TGTGCCAGCAGCCAATCTGGCGGGGGGAACACCGGGGAGCTGTTTTTT
TRBJ2-7 | . | . | TRBV7-3 | CASSLSGSYEQYF | TGTGCCAGCAGCTTATCCGGGAGCTACGAGCAGTACTTC
TRBJ2-6 | . | . | TRBV5-1 | CASSLATGSGANVLTF | TGCGCCAGCAGCTTGGCCACGGGTAGCGGGGCCAACGTCCTGACTTTC
TRBJ2-7 | . | few | TRBV7-2 | CASSLVVEQYF | TGTGCCAGCAGCTTAGTCGTAGAGCAGTACTTC
TRBJ1-1 | TRBD1 | few | TRBV9 | CASSVDRGDTEAFF | TGTGCCAGCAGCGTAGACAGGGGTGACACTGAAGCTTTCTTT
TRBJ2-7 | . | few | TRBV29-1 | CSGRQGPTYEQYF | TGCAGCGGCCGGCAGGGCCCTACCTACGAGCAGTACTTC
TRBJ2-2 | . | . | TRBV9 | CASAARGFAAGTGELFF | TGTGCCAGTGCGGCCCGGGGGTTTGCGGCTGGTACCGGGGAGCTGTTTTTT
TRBJ1-5 | TRBD1 | . | TRBV18 | CASLEDRDQPQHF | TGTGCCAGCTTAGAGGACAGGGATCAGCCCCAGCATTTT
TRBJ1-5 | . | few | TRBV28 | CASSPPGAGQPQHF | TGTGCCAGCAGTCCCCCAGGGGCAGGGCAGCCCCAGCATTTT
TRBJ1-4 | TRBD1 | once | TRBV19 | CASSSRDRGTEKLFF | TGTGCCAGTAGTTCCCGGGACAGGGGAACCGAAAAACTGTTTTTT
TRBJ2-5 | . | few | TRBV6-1 | CASRFGSEIQETQYF | TGTGCCAGCAGATTTGGTAGCGAGATTCAAGAGACCCAGTACTTC
TRBJ2-7 | TRBD2 | . | TRBV5-1 | CASSLAVGEGYEQYF | TGCGCCAGCAGCTTGGCCGTGGGGGAGGGCTACGAGCAGTACTTC
TRBJ2-5 | . | . | TRBV28 | CASSQPGNQETQYF | TGTGCCAGCAGTCAACCAGGGAACCAAGAGACCCAGTACTTC
TRBJ2-7 | TRBD1 | . | TRBV19 | CASRRTGGSEQYF | TGTGCCAGTAGACGGACAGGGGGCAGCGAGCAGTACTTC
TRBJ2-1 | TRBD2 | . | TRBV30 | CAWSLGLAGGNEQFF | TGTGCCTGGAGTTTGGGGCTAGCGGGAGGAAATGAGCAGTTCTTC
TRBJ1-1 | TRBD1 | . | TRBV5-1 | CASSPGQDEAFF | TGCGCCAGCAGCCCCGGACAGGATGAAGCTTTCTTT
TRBJ1-1 | TRBD1 | . | TRBV5-6 | CASSFRRTGGNTEAFF | TGTGCCAGCAGCTTTCGGCGGACAGGGGGGAACACTGAAGCTTTCTTT
TRBJ2-7 | . | . | TRBV9 | CASSVDPSTEGLTYEQYF | TGTGCCAGCAGCGTAGATCCCTCGACAGAAGGGCTAACCTACGAGCAGTACTTC
TRBJ1-1 | TRBD1 | . | TRBV28 | CATQTGKPEAFF | TGTGCCACCCAGACAGGGAAGCCTGAAGCTTTCTTT
TRBJ2-1 | TRBD2 | few | TRBV28 | CASSLGTSNEQFF | TGTGCCAGCAGTTTAGGGACTAGCAATGAGCAGTTCTTC
TRBJ2-7 | . | . | TRBV6-1 | CASRGSGSGEQYF | TGTGCCAGCAGGGGTAGCGGTTCTGGCGAGCAGTACTTC
TRBJ2-5 | TRBD1 | . | TRBV5-8 | CASSLGQGTKETQYF | TGTGCCAGCAGCTTAGGACAGGGGACCAAAGAGACCCAGTACTTC
TRBJ2-2 | TRBD2 | . | TRBV5-1 | CASSFGVAGANTGELFF | TGCGCCAGCAGCTTCGGGGTAGCGGGAGCAAACACCGGGGAGCTGTTTTTT
TRBJ1-2 | . | few | TRBV10-2 | CASSGWGANYGYTF | TGCGCCAGCAGTGGGTGGGGGGCTAACTATGGCTACACCTTC
TRBJ2-5 | . | . | TRBV28 | CASLNSFQETQYF | TGTGCCAGTCTGAACAGCTTTCAAGAGACCCAGTACTTC
TRBJ1-1 | TRBD1 | . | TRBV6-5 | CASSTGTGTNTEAFF | TGTGCCAGCAGTACCGGGACAGGGACGAACACTGAAGCTTTCTTT
TRBJ2-5 | TRBD2 | . | TRBV2 | CASSEGGSPRETQYF | TGTGCCAGCAGTGAGGGCGGGAGTCCTCGGGAGACCCAGTACTTC
TRBJ1-4 | . | . | TRBV27 | CASSLFTEGKLFF | TGTGCCAGCAGTTTATTCACCGAGGGAAAACTGTTTTTT
TRBJ1-1 | . | . | TRBV5-6 | CASSFYRNTEAFF | TGTGCCAGCAGCTTTTACAGGAACACTGAAGCTTTCTTT
TRBJ1-1 | . | . | TRBV28 | CASKGGGGEAFF | TGTGCCAGCAAGGGGGGGGGAGGTGAAGCTTTCTTT
TRBJ2-7 | TRBD2 | . | TRBV7-8 | CASSWGLAGVYEQYF | TGTGCCAGCAGCTGGGGACTAGCGGGAGTATACGAGCAGTACTTC
TRBJ2-7 | TRBD2 | . | TRBV27 | CASSFSSGNLYEQYF | TGTGCCAGCAGTTTCTCTAGCGGGAACCTCTACGAGCAGTACTTC
TRBJ2-7 | . | . | TRBV20-1 | CSARGQYEQYF | TGCAGTGCTAGAGGGCAATACGAGCAGTACTTC
TRBJ2-1 | . | . | TRBV9 | CASSPWTENYNEQFF | TGTGCCAGCAGCCCTTGGACAGAAAACTACAATGAGCAGTTCTTC
TRBJ1-3 | . | . | TRBV9 | CASSGGSFSGNTIYF | TGTGCCAGCAGCGGAGGGAGCTTCTCTGGAAACACCATATATTTT
TRBJ1-2 | . | few | TRBV30 | CACTENYGYTF | TGTGCCTGCACAGAGAACTATGGCTACACCTTC
TRBJ1-3 | TRBD1 | once | TRBV27 | CASRTGESNSGNTIYF | TGTGCCAGCAGGACAGGGGAATCTAACTCTGGAAACACCATATATTTT
TRBJ1-4 | TRBD1 | once | TRBV9 | CASSSGTGGEKLFF | TGTGCCAGCAGCTCCGGGACAGGGGGAGAAAAACTGTTTTTT
TRBJ1-1 | . | once | TRBV7-3 | CASSSGDGNTEAFF | TGTGCCAGCAGCTCGGGGGACGGGAACACTGAAGCTTTCTTT
TRBJ2-7 | . | . | TRBV4-2 | CASSQVGGPAYEQYF | TGTGCCAGCAGCCAAGTCGGGGGTCCCGCCTACGAGCAGTACTTC
TRBJ1-2 | TRBD1 | few | TRBV28 | CASSSSPRTGRLGYTF | TGTGCCAGCAGTTCCTCACCCCGGACAGGACGGCTTGGCTACACCTTC
TRBJ2-7 | . | . | TRBV5-1 | CASSSVDTLGNYEQYF | TGCGCCAGCAGCTCCGTGGACACTTTGGGCAACTACGAGCAGTACTTC
TRBJ2-3 | . | once | TRBV9 | CASSPSERDTDTQYF | TGTGCCAGCAGCCCCAGCGAGAGGGACACAGATACGCAGTATTTT
TRBJ1-5 | . | . | TRBV19 | CASSMGSYSNQPQHF | TGTGCCAGTAGTATGGGCAGCTATAGCAATCAGCCCCAGCATTTT
TRBJ1-2 | . | . | TRBV14 | CASSQEISYGYTF | TGTGCCAGCAGCCAAGAAATCTCCTATGGCTACACCTTC
TRBJ2-6 | . | . | TRBV9 | CASSAAGLTGANVLTF | TGTGCCAGCAGCGCCGCCGGACTGACTGGGGCCAACGTCCTGACTTTC
TRBJ2-5 | TRBD1 | . | TRBV5-4 | CASSSPRQGVQETQYF | TGTGCCAGCAGCTCCCCGAGACAGGGGGTACAAGAGACCCAGTACTTC
TRBJ1-4 | TRBD1 | . | TRBV5-1 | CASSLRPQGANEKLFF | TGCGCCAGCAGCTTGCGCCCACAGGGGGCTAATGAAAAACTGTTTTTT
TRBJ2-5 | . | few | TRBV19 | CASSIVFGRPVGIQETQYF | TGTGCCAGTAGTATCGTTTTTGGGAGGCCGGTAGGGATACAAGAGACCCAGTACTTC
TRBJ2-3 | . | few | TRBV29-1 | CSLLTGHSSSTDTQYF | TGCAGCCTACTCACGGGACACAGTTCTAGCACAGATACGCAGTATTTT